This TCR beta chain is from a study of OX40 agonist ivuxolimab in advanced cancers. Study background: Those enrolled were 82.7% male, with a mean age of approximately 60 years and ages from about 20 to 85. Three partial responders included one hepatocellular carcinoma patient and two cutaneous melanoma patients. Points from the study as a whole: Mean expanded clone counts were higher in CD8+ than CD4+ T cells.

Concerning this clone itself: What it binds is not known.

CDR3 length equals 13 residues. Germline values: CDR1 SQVTM, CDR2 ANQGSEA. The germline V and J ends were trimmed by 7 bases and 1 base, with 13 bases remaining between them. This table comes from immunoSEQ multiplex PCR, and its TCRdb copy is limited to in-frame clones, with some not included. The sample includes under 95,000 clones, 75% to 90% of them seen just once. Patients were excluded for autoimmune disease history or systemic immunosuppression. This receptor was obtained from an adult with an advanced solid tumor such as melanoma, head and neck, liver or kidney cancer. Sequences were derived from CD4+ or CD8+ T cells sorted from blood, sampled in a trial of the OX40 agonist ivuxolimab. The chain uses TRBV29-1 and TRBJ1-1; the D is unclear. The chain's CDR3 is CSASRPENTEAFF. In nucleotides, the CDR3 is TGCAGCGCCTCACGTCCGGAGAACACTGAAGCTTTCTTT. Looking up the rest from reference TRBV29-1 and TRBJ1-1 gives the full variable domain: SAVISQKPSRDICQRGTSLTIQCQVDSQVTMMFWYRQQPGQSLTLIATANQGSEATYESGFVIDKFPISRPNLTFSTLTVSNMSPEDSSIYLCSASRPENTEAFFGQGTRLTVV.